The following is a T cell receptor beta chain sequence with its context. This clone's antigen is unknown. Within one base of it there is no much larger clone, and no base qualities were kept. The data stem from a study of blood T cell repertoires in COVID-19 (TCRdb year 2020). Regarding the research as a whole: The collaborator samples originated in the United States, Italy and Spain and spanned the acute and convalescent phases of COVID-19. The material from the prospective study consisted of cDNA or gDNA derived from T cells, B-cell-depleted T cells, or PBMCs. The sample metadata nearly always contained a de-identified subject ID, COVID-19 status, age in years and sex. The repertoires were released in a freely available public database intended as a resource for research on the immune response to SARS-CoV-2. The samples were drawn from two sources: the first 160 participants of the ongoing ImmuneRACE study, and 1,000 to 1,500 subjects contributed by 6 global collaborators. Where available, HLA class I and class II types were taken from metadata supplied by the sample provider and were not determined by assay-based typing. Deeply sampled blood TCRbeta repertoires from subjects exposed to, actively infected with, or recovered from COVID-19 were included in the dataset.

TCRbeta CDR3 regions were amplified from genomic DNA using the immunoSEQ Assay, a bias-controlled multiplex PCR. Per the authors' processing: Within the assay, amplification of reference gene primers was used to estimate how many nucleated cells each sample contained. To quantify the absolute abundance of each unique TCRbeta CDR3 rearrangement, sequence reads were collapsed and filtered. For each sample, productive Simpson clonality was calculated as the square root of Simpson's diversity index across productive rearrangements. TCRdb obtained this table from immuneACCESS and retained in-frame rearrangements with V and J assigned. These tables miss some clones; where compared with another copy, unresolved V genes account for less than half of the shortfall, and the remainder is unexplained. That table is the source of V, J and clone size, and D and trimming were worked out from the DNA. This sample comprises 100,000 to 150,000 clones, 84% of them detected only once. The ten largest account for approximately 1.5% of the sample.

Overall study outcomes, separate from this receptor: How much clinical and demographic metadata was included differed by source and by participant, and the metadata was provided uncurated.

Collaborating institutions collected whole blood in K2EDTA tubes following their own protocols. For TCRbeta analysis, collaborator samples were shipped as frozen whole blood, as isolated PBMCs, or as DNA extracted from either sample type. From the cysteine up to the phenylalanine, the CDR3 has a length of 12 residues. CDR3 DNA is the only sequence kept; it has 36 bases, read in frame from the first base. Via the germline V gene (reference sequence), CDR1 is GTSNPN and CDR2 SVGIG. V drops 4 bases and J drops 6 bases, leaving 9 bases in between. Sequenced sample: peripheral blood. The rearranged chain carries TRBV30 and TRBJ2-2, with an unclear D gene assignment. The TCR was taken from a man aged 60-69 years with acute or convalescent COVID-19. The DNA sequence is TGTGCCTGGAATCGGGTGGCCGGGGAGCTGTTTTTT. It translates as CAWNRVAGELFF.